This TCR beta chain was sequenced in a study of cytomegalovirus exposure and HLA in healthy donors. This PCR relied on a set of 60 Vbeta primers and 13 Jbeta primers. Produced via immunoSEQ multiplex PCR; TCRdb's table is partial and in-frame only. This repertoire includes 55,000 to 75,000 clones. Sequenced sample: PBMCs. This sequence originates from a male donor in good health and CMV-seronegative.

In nucleotides, the CDR3 is TGTGCCAGCAGCCAAGACGGGACACTCTCCTACGAGCAGTACTTC. Protein sequence: CASSQDGTLSYEQYF. The chain joins TRBV4-2 to TRBJ2-7; D is perhaps TRBD1 (6 bases). The CDR3 runs to 15 residues. V was clipped by 0 bases and J by 0 bases, with 9 bases between them. Germline V gene lookup returns CDR1 LGHNA and CDR2 YNFKEQ.